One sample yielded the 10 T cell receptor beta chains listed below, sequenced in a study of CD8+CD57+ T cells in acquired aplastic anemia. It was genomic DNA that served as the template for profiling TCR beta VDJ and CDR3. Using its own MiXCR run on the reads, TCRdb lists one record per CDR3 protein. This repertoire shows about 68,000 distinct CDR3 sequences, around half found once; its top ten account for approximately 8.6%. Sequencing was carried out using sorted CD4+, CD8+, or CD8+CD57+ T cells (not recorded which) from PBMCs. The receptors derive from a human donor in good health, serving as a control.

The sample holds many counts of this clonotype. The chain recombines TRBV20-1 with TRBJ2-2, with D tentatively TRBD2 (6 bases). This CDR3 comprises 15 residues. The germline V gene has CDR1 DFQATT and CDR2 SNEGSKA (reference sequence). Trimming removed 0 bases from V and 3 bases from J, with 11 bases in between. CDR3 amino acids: CSAREAGTYTGELFF. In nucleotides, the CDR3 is TGCAGTGCTAGAGAGGCAGGGACTTACACCGGGGAGCTGTTTTTT.

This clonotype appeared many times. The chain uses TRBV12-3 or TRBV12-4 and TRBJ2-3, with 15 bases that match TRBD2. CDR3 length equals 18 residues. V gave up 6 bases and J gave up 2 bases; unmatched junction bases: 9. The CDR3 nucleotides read TGTGCCAGCAGCCCAAGGACTAGCGGGGGGGTTCACACAGATACGCAGTATTTT. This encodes CASSPRTSGGVHTDTQYF.

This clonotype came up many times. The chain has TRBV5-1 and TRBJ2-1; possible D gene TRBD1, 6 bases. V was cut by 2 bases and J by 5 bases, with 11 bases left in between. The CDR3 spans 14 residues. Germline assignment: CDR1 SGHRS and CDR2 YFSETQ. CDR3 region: CASSFQGRNNEQFF. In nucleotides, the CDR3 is TGCGCCAGCAGCTTCCAGGGGAGAAACAATGAGCAGTTCTTC.

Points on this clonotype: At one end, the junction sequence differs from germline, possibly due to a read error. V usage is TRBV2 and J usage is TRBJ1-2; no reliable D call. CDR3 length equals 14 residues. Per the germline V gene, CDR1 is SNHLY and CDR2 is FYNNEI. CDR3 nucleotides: TGTGCCGGCAGTGAGGGTTCACACGGCTATGGCTACACCTTC. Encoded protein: CAGSEGSHGYGYTF. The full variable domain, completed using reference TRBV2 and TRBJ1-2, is EPEVTQTPSHQVTQMGQEVILRCVPISNHLYFYWYRQILGQKVEFLVSFYNNEISEKSEIFDDQFSVERPDGSNFTLKIRSTKLEDSAMYFCAGSEGSHGYGYTFGSGTRLTVV.

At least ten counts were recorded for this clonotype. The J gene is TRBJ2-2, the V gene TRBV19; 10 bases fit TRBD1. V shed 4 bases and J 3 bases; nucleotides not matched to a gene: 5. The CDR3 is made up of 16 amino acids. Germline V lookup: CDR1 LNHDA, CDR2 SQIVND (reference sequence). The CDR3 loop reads CASSRQGAEYTGELFF. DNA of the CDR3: TGTGCCAGTAGTAGACAGGGGGCCGAGTACACCGGGGAGCTGTTTTTT.

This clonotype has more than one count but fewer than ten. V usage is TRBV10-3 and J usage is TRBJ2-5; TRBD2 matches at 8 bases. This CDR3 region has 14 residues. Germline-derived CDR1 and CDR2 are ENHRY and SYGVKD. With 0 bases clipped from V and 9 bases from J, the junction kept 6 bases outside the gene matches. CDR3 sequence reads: CAISESSGGRAQYF. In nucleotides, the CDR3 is TGTGCCATCAGTGAGTCCTCGGGGGGGCGGGCCCAGTACTTC.

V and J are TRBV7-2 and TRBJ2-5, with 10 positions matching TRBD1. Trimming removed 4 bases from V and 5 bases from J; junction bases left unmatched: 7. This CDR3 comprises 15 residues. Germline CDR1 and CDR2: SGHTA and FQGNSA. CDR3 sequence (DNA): TGTGCCAGCAGCTCGGCCGGGACAGGGGACGAGACCCAGTACTTC. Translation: CASSSAGTGDETQYF.

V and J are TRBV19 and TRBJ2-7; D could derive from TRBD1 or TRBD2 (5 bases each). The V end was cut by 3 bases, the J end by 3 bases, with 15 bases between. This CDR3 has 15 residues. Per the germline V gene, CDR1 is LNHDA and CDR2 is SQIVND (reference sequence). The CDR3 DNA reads TGTGCCAGTAGTATTACTAGTGGGACGATCTACGAGCAGTACTTC. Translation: CASSITSGTIYEQYF.

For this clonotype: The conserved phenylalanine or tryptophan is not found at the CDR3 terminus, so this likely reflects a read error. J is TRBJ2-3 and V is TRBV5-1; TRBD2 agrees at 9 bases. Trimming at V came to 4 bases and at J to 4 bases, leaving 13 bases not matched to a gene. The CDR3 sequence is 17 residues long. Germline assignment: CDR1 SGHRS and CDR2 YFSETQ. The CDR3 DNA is TGCGCCAGCAGCGCAGACTCTAGCGGGGCGTTCGCAGATACGCAGTATCTT. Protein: CASSADSSGAFADTQYL.

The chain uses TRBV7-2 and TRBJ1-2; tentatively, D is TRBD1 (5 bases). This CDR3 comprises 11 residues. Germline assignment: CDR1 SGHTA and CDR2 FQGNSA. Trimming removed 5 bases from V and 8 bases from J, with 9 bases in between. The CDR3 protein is CASSTEGGYTF. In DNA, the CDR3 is TGTGCCAGCAGCACCGAGGGGGGCTACACCTTC.